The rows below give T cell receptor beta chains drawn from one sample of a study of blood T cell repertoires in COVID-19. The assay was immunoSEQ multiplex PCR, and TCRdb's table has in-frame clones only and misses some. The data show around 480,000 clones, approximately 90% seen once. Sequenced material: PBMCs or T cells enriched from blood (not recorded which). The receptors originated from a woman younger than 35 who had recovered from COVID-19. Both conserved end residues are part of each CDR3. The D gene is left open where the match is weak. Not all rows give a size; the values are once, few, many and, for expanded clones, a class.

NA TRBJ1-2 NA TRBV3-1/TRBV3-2 CASSQEALGAKEGYTF TGTGCCAGCAGCCAAGAGGCCTTGGGGGCTAAGGAAGGCTACACCTTC
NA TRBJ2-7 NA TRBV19 CASRKMSGEQYF TGTGCCAGTAGAAAAATGTCCGGCGAGCAGTACTTC
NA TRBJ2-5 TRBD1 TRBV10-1 CASSAGQGARETQYF TGCGCCAGCAGCGCTGGACAGGGGGCAAGGGAGACCCAGTACTTC
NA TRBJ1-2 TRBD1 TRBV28 CASSSYRDRDRGYGYTF TGTGCCAGCAGTTCCTACCGGGACAGGGATCGGGGCTATGGCTACACCTTC
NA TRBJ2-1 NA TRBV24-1 CATSDQGDPGVNEQFF TGTGCCACCAGTGATCAGGGGGACCCGGGGGTCAATGAGCAGTTCTTC
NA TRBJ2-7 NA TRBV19 CASSRRDSSHEQYF TGTGCCAGTAGTAGGAGGGATTCTTCTCACGAGCAGTACTTC
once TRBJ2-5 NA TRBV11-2 CASSWGRETQYF TGTGCCAGCAGCTGGGGGCGTGAGACCCAGTACTTC
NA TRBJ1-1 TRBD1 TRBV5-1 CASSLEMGQPKAFF TGCGCCAGCAGCTTGGAGATGGGACAGCCTAAAGCTTTCTTT
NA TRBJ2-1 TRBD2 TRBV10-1 CASSESGGAGEQFF TGCGCCAGCAGTGAAAGCGGGGGGGCCGGTGAGCAGTTCTTC
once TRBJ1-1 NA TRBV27 CASSSRSAEGEAFF TGTGCCAGCAGTTCTCGGTCGGCGGAAGGTGAAGCTTTCTTT
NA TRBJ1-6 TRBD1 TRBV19 CASSSDRGTRSPLHF TGTGCCAGTAGTAGCGACAGGGGAACGAGATCACCCCTCCACTTT
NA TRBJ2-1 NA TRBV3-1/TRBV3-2 CASSHRLEGYNEQFF TGTGCCAGCAGCCATCGACTAGAGGGATACAATGAGCAGTTCTTC
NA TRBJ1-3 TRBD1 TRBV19 CASRKGADGNTIYF TGTGCCAGTAGGAAGGGGGCTGATGGAAACACCATATATTTT
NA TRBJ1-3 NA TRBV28 CASSYSRIPSEQSPLSSGNTIYF TGTGCCAGCAGTTACTCGCGAATCCCGTCGGAGCAGTCTCCCTTATCTTCTGGAAACACCATATATTTT
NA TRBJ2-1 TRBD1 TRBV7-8 CASSPRDSSNEQFF TGTGCCAGCAGCCCCCGGGACAGCTCAAATGAGCAGTTCTTC
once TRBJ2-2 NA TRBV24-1 CATSDTRAPNTGELFF TGTGCCACCAGTGACACCAGGGCACCGAACACCGGGGAGCTGTTTTTT
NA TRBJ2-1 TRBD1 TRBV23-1 CASISGTGVSNEQFF TGCGCCAGCATCTCCGGGACAGGGGTATCGAATGAGCAGTTCTTC
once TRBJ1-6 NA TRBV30 CAWSGTGSSYNSPLHF TGTGCCTGGAGTGGTACGGGGAGCTCCTATAATTCACCCCTCCACTTT
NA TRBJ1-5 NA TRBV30 CAWSGSGNQPQHF TGTGCCTGGAGTGGGTCGGGCAATCAGCCCCAGCATTTT
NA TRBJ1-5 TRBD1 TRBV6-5 CASLDPGTGHQPQHF TGTGCCAGTCTGGATCCCGGGACAGGTCATCAGCCCCAGCATTTT
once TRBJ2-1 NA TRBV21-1 CASSKAGTRPHEQFF TGTGCCAGCAGCAAAGCAGGGACTCGGCCCCATGAGCAGTTCTTC
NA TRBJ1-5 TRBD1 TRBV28 CASSYIIDRGGLPQHF TGTGCCAGCAGTTACATAATAGACAGGGGAGGGCTGCCCCAGCATTTT
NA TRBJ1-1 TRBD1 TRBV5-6 CASSLRQGTEAFF TGTGCCAGCAGCTTGCGACAGGGAACTGAAGCTTTCTTT
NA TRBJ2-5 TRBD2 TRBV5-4 CASSSAIAGGVETQYF TGTGCCAGCAGCAGTGCAATAGCGGGGGGGGTTGAGACCCAGTACTTC
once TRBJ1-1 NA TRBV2 CASSDRYMNTEAFF TGTGCCAGCAGCGACAGATACATGAACACTGAAGCTTTCTTT
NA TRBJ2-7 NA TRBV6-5 CASRLIRGVGEQYF TGTGCCAGCAGACTGATACGCGGGGTGGGCGAGCAGTACTTC
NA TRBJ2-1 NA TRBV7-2 CASSSIGSGEQFF TGTGCCAGCAGCTCTATTGGATCAGGTGAGCAGTTCTTC
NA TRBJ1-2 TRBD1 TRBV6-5 CASFRDRTYGYTF TGTGCCAGCTTTAGGGACAGGACCTATGGCTACACCTTC
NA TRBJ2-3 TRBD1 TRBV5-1 CASSSAGQVTDTQYF TGCGCCAGCAGCTCGGCGGGACAGGTCACAGATACGCAGTATTTT
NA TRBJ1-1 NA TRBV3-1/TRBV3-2 CASSITSDGSTEAFF TGTGCCAGCAGCATAACATCAGACGGGAGCACTGAAGCTTTCTTT
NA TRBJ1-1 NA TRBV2 CASSGLRNTEAFF TGTGCCAGCAGTGGGCTCCGGAACACTGAAGCTTTCTTT
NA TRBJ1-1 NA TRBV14 CASSRTRGGTQNTEAFF TGTGCCAGCAGCCGGACCCGGGGGGGGACACAGAACACTGAAGCTTTCTTT
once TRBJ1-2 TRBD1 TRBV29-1 CTLRQGFDGYTF TGCACCCTAAGACAGGGGTTCGATGGCTACACCTTC
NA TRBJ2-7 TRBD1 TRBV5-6 CASSPGQGSYEQYF TGTGCCAGCAGCCCGGGACAGGGATCCTACGAGCAGTACTTC
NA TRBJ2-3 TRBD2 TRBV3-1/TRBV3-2 CASSPYSGGTDTQYF TGTGCCAGCAGCCCGTATAGCGGGGGCACAGATACGCAGTATTTT
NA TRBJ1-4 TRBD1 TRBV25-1 CASSDPGRGDEKLFF TGTGCCAGCAGTGACCCGGGCAGGGGGGACGAAAAACTGTTTTTT
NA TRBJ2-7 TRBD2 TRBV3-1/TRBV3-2 CASSRRGEQYF TGTGCCAGCAGCCGGCGGGGGGAGCAGTACTTC
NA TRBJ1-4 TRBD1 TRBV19 CAVGDRGGEKLFF TGTGCGGTAGGGGACAGGGGCGGTGAAAAACTGTTTTTT
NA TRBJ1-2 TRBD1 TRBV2 CASSVTGSQGYTF TGTGCCAGCAGTGTGACAGGGTCCCAAGGCTACACCTTC
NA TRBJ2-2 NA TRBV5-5 CASSLVGQTGELFF TGTGCCAGCAGCTTGGTCGGACAGACCGGGGAGCTGTTTTTT
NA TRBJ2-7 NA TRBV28 CASSSGGGFTYEQYF TGTGCCAGCAGTTCCGGAGGAGGGTTTACCTACGAGCAGTACTTC
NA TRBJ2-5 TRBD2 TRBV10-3 CAISETSGNSVTQYF TGTGCCATCAGTGAGACTAGCGGGAATTCAGTGACCCAGTACTTC
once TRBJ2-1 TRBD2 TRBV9 CASSVGLAGMYNEQFF TGTGCCAGCAGCGTAGGGCTAGCGGGGATGTACAATGAGCAGTTCTTC
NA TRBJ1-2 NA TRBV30 CAWSAFRVTLNYGYTF TGTGCCTGGAGTGCATTCAGGGTAACGCTTAACTATGGCTACACCTTC
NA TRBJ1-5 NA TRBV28 CASEGDSNQPQHF TGTGCCAGTGAAGGGGATAGCAATCAGCCCCAGCATTTT
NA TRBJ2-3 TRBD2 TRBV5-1 CASSIIGGAPDTQYF TGCGCCAGCAGTATAATCGGGGGGGCCCCAGATACGCAGTATTTT
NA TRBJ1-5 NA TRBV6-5 CASRIQGSNQPQHF TGTGCCAGCAGGATCCAGGGGAGCAATCAGCCCCAGCATTTT
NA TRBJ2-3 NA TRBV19 CASSISGTDTQYF TGTGCCAGTAGTATTTCTGGCACAGATACGCAGTATTTT
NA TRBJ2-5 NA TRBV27 CASSPSTGRLQETQYF TGTGCCAGCAGTCCGTCGACAGGGAGGCTCCAAGAGACCCAGTACTTC